This TCR beta chain was observed in a study of T-cell memory formation after mild COVID-19. Looking at the study overall: Each donor largely had its own TCR clusters. Findings and caveats of the study: Whereas later expanders leaned CD4+, clones contracting day 15 to 85 showed a balanced CD4/CD8 makeup.

Of note for this clonotype: The antigen is undetermined.

UMIs and sample barcodes were carried by the TCR alpha and TCR beta cDNA libraries that 5'RACE produced using constant-segment primers. TCRdb recomputed calls from the 5' RACE reads with MiXCR, one row per CDR3 protein. The data contain more than 300,000 distinct CDR3 sequences, under 25% of them singletons. V shed 1 base and J shed 0 bases, with 8 bases lying between them. The CDR3 covers 15 residues. Per germline, CDR1 MNHEY and CDR2 SVGEGT. The chain joins TRBV6-2 or TRBV6-3 to TRBJ2-3; D possibly corresponds to TRBD2 (6 bases). Specimen: PBMCs or a T cell subset sorted from them (not recorded which). The clonotype was recovered from a man between 18 and 35 years old who had mild COVID-19 (a few samples of this study predate the infection). Cell type and time point are not known. The CDR3 DNA is TGTGCCAGCAGTTACTTAGCGGCCAGCACAGATACGCAGTATTTT. As protein: CASSYLAASTDTQYF.